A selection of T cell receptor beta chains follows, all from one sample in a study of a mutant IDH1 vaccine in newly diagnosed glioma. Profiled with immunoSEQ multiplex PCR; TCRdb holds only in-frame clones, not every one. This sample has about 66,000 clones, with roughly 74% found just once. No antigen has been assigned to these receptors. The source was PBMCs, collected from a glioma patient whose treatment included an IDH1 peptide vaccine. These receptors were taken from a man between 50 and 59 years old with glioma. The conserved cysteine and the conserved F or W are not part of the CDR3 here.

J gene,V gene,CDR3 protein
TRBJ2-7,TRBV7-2,ASSSLRDRGIYEQY
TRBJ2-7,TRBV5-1,ASSASSDRGEEQY
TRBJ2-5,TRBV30,AWAGGETQY
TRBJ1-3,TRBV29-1,SVVGTAISGNTIY
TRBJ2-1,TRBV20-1,SVTSGREQF
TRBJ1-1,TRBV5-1,ASGRDRGRTEAF
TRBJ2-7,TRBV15,ATSREYGNADEQY
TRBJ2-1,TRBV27,ASKKQGPSEQF
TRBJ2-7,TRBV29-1,SVEHQGYEQY
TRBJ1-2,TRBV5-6,ASSLLGEDYGYT
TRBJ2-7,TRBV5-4,ASSKDRAPSYEQY
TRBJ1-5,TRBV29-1,SVQASNQPQH
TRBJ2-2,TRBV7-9,ASSFNSGGPNTGELF
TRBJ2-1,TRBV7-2,ASSLRGSLDEQF
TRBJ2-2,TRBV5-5,ASSPGHNTGELF
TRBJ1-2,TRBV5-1,ASSLPGGGYGYT
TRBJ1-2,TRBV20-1,SVLGSYGYT
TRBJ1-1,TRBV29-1,SVGQGIAEAF
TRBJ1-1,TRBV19,ASSKDIGEAF
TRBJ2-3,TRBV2,ASRLGGPTDTQY
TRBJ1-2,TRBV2,ASSESGWGPGHGYT
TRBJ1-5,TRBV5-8,ASSHGGGNQPQH
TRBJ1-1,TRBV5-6,ASSYKTAMNTEAF
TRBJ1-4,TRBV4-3,ASSHRRPETGDEKLF
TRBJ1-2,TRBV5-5,ASSLAGDGNYGYT
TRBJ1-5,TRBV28,ASSLTHQPQH
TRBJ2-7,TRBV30,AWSGGTGYEQY
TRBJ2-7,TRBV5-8,ASSFRDGYEQY
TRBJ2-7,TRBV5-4,ASSLRDRGAYEQY
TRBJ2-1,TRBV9,ASSVGGTSSEQF
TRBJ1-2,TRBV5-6,ASSLVVTGGDGYT
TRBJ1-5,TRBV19,ASSILGQPQH
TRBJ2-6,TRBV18,ASSDQSSGANVLT
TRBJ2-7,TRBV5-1,ASSLDLKGEQY
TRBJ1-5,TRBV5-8,ASSLEYQPQH
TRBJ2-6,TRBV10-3,AISETAGGLTGANVLT
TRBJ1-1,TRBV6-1,ASRLNTEAF
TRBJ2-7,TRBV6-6,ASSYGQGETYEQY
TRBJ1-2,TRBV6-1,ASSEADTGGYGYT
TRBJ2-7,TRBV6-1,ASSEYGQEKQY
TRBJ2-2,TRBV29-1,SVPRQTGELF
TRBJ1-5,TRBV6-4,ASSERGGSNQPQH
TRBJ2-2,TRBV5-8,ASSLAQGVTGELF
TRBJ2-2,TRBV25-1,ASSESLQAFAHTGELF
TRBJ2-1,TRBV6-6,ASSYDPKSYNEQF
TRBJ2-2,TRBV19,ASSSSLEGAGELF
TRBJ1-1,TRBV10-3,AIREGQGATEAF